Following are 28 T cell receptor beta chains from one sample sequenced in a study of blood T cell repertoires in COVID-19. Libraries were prepared by immunoSEQ multiplex PCR; TCRdb keeps only in-frame clonotypes and omits some of them. The sample consists of about 310,000 clones, 80% to 90% of them appearing once. The source material was PBMCs or T cells enriched from blood (not recorded which). Receptor source: a woman aged 18 to 35 who had recovered from COVID-19.

The V and J genes are TRBV6-5 and TRBJ2-7; 8 positions agree with TRBD2. The V and J ends lost 0 bases and 4 bases, in that order; junction bases with no gene match: 8. The germline gives CDR1 MNHEY, CDR2 SVGAGI. CDR3 size: 16 residues. The CDR3 DNA is TGTGCCAGCAGTTACTCTGGCCGGGGGGGCCTATACGAGCAGTACTTC. Encoded protein: CASSYSGRGGLYEQYF.

This clone appeared once. V usage is TRBV28 and J usage is TRBJ1-1; D possibly corresponds to TRBD1 (6 bases). V gave up 8 bases and J gave up 1 base, with 11 bases separating them. Germline lookup yields CDR1 MDHEN and CDR2 SYDVKM. The CDR3 length is 13 residues. The CDR3 DNA reads as TGTGCCAGCTTCGACAGGACGAACACTGAAGCTTTCTTT. Translation gives CASFDRTNTEAFF.

This chain uses TRBV5-1 with TRBJ1-2; 11 nucleotides agree with TRBD1. There are 15 residues in the CDR3. Germline CDR1 is SGHRS and CDR2 is YFSETQ. The junction had 6 bases not matched to a gene; V was cut back by 4 bases and J by 4 bases. CDR3 sequence reads: CASSPDRGHSYGYTF. The CDR3 DNA is TGCGCCAGCAGCCCGGACAGGGGGCATAGCTATGGCTACACCTTC.

This chain links TRBV7-2 with TRBJ2-5, with unresolved D. V lost 5 bases and J 0 bases, leaving 19 bases between the germline ends. This CDR3 has 17 amino acids. Germline assignment: CDR1 SGHTA and CDR2 FQGNSA. The CDR3 loop is CASSPQNANMYQETQYF. CDR3 sequence (DNA): TGTGCCAGCAGCCCCCAAAATGCCAACATGTACCAAGAGACCCAGTACTTC.

The V call is TRBV5-4, the J call TRBJ1-3; TRBD1 aligns across 7 bases. V lost 4 bases and J lost 4; bases outside the gene matches: 11. This CDR3 region has 16 residues. Germline V lookup: CDR1 SGHNT, CDR2 YYREEE (reference sequence). This CDR3 is CASSPGRGRMGNTIYF. CDR3 sequence (DNA): TGTGCCAGCAGCCCCGGGAGGGGGCGAATGGGAAACACCATATATTTT.

In its sample, this clone was seen once. The rearrangement uses TRBV14 and TRBJ2-7, with a weak D call TRBD2 (6 bases). V was trimmed by 4 bases and J by 3 bases, leaving 16 bases between them. The CDR3 extends over 15 amino acids. Germline CDR1 is SGHDN and CDR2 is FVKESK. CDR3: CASSPLGGKLYEQYF. For the CDR3, the DNA is TGTGCCAGCAGCCCCCTCGGCGGGAAGCTCTACGAGCAGTACTTC.

This clone was seen at least ten times. V is TRBV28 and J is TRBJ2-7; 9 nucleotides align to TRBD1. This CDR3 has 16 residues. Germline V gene data show CDR1 as MDHEN and CDR2 as SYDVKM. The V segment lost 3 bases and the J segment 0 bases; nucleotides outside the gene matches: 6. CDR3 sequence (DNA): TGTGCCAGCAGTTTGGACAGGGGACGGAGCTCCTACGAGCAGTACTTC. Protein sequence: CASSLDRGRSSYEQYF. The full variable domain, with the rest looked up from reference TRBV28 and TRBJ2-7, is DVKVTQSSRYLVKRTGEKVFLECVQDMDHENMFWYRQDPGLGLRLIYFSYDVKMKEKGDIPEGYSVSREKKERFSLILESASTNQTSMYLCASSLDRGRSSYEQYFGPGTRLTVT.

This clone was recorded at least ten times. V usage is TRBV6-6 and J usage is TRBJ1-1; 8 positions agree with TRBD1. The CDR3 covers 15 residues. Losses at the gene ends were 6 bases for V and 3 bases for J; bases not matched to a gene: 9. Germline CDR1 is MNHNY and CDR2 is SVGAGI (reference sequence). The CDR3 DNA is TGTGCCAGCAGGGAAGGACAGGGAAGGGACACTGAAGCTTTCTTT. It encodes CASREGQGRDTEAFF.

The rearrangement joins TRBV5-1 to TRBJ2-7; 9 positions agree with TRBD2. The CDR3 consists of 19 residues. Trimming cost V 2 bases and J 5 bases; bases outside gene matches: 20. Looked up from germline, CDR1 is SGHRS and CDR2 is YFSETQ. The CDR3 nucleotides read TGCGCCAGCAGCTTCGCATTCGGACTAGCGCGGCATCTCCTGGACGAGCAGTACTTC. Its translation: CASSFAFGLARHLLDEQYF.

This chain uses TRBV6-5 with TRBJ1-1; 8 nucleotides agree with TRBD1. CDR1 MNHEY and CDR2 SVGAGI come from the germline V gene. V was pared by 4 bases and J by 0 bases, with 7 bases of the junction left unmatched. The CDR3 sequence is 16 residues long. In nucleotides, the CDR3 is TGTGCCAGCAGTTCCGGACAGGGAGAATTGAACACTGAAGCTTTCTTT. This sequence encodes CASSSGQGELNTEAFF.

The V gene is TRBV19, the J gene TRBJ1-2; 8 nucleotides align to TRBD1. This CDR3 has 14 residues. The trim removed 6 bases at V and 8 bases at J, leaving 11 bases unmatched. Germline V gene sequence: CDR1 LNHDA, CDR2 SQIVND (reference sequence). CDR3 nucleotide sequence: TGTGCCAGTAGCCCGCAGGGGGCCCCCTGGGGCTACACCTTC. Translated: CASSPQGAPWGYTF.

J is TRBJ2-5 and V is TRBV9; 8 positions match TRBD2. After removal of 0 bases from V and 6 bases from J, the junction contained 10 bases not matched to a gene. Per germline, CDR1 SGDLS and CDR2 YYNGEE. CDR3 length: 16 residues. CDR3 amino acids: CASSVELAGGAKTQYF. The CDR3 bases are TGTGCCAGCAGCGTAGAGTTGGCGGGGGGCGCCAAGACCCAGTACTTC.

The chain joins TRBV24-1 to TRBJ2-3; TRBD2 matches at 7 bases. CDR3 length: 18 residues. The germline V gene encodes CDR1 KGHDR and CDR2 SFDVKD. The junction had 24 bases not matched to a gene; V was cut back by 9 bases and J by 7 bases. The CDR3 DNA reads as TGTGCCACCGTGAATGACCGTAGACTAGCCGGTGTCATATATACGCAGTATTTT. It yields the protein CATVNDRRLAGVIYTQYF.

V is TRBV7-2 and J is TRBJ2-5; no clear D gene. CDR1 SGHTA and CDR2 FQGNSA come from the germline V gene. Deletions cut 3 bases from V and 4 bases from J, with 12 bases between. The CDR3 spans 14 residues. Here the CDR3 reads CASSLGTGLETQYF. For the CDR3, the DNA is TGTGCCAGCAGCTTGGGCACCGGCCTAGAGACCCAGTACTTC. Full variable domain (rest looked up from reference TRBV7-2 and TRBJ2-5): GAGVSQSPSNKVTEKGKDVELRCDPISGHTALYWYRQSLGQGLEFLIYFQGNSAPDKSGLPSDRFSAERTGGSVSTLTIQRTQQEDSAVYLCASSLGTGLETQYFGPGTRLLVL.

This chain joins TRBV19 and TRBJ1-2, with D unclear. The V end was cut by 0 bases, the J end by 3 bases, with 14 bases between. The CDR3 is 16 residues long. Germline V CDR1 and CDR2: LNHDA, SQIVND (reference sequence). The CDR3 sequence: CASSIDEERSDYGYTF. In nucleotides, the CDR3 is TGTGCCAGTAGTATAGACGAAGAAAGGAGTGACTATGGCTACACCTTC. Full variable domain (outside the CDR3, taken from reference TRBV19 and TRBJ1-2): DGGITQSPKYLFRKEGQNVTLSCEQNLNHDAMYWYRQDPGQGLRLIYYSQIVNDFQKGDIAEGYSVSREKKESFPLTVTSAQKNPTAFYLCASSIDEERSDYGYTFGSGTRLTVV.

The chain is built from TRBV28 and TRBJ1-1, with 8 bases identical to TRBD1. Germline V gene lookup returns CDR1 MDHEN and CDR2 SYDVKM. V dropped 10 bases and J dropped 3; count of bases not matched to a gene: 7. This CDR3 has 13 amino acids. The CDR3 nucleotides read TGTGCCACAATAGGACAGGGAGACACTGAAGCTTTCTTT. As protein: CATIGQGDTEAFF.

The chain joins TRBV13 to TRBJ2-1; weak D call: TRBD1 (6 bases). The germline V gene has CDR1 PRHDT and CDR2 FYEKMQ (reference sequence). The V gene lost 3 bases and the J gene lost 6 bases, with 15 bases spanning the gap. This CDR3 has 15 residues. The CDR3 loop reads CASSFTGNGGNEQFF. The CDR3 DNA is TGTGCCAGCAGCTTCACAGGGAACGGTGGCAATGAGCAGTTCTTC.

The rearrangement uses TRBV7-9 and TRBJ2-5, with 10 bases identical to TRBD1. Looked up from germline, CDR1 is SEHNR and CDR2 is FQNEAQ (reference sequence). V was pared by 8 bases and J by 4 bases, with 4 bases of the junction left unmatched. The CDR3 sequence is 13 residues long. CDR3 nucleotide sequence: TGTGCCAGCGGGACAGGGGAGCGAGAGACCCAGTACTTC. Protein sequence: CASGTGERETQYF.

This clone has only one observation. The rearrangement links TRBV10-3 to TRBJ1-2; 7 bases match TRBD1. V was pared by 6 bases and J by 3 bases, with 7 bases of the junction left unmatched. This CDR3 contains 14 residues. Germline V gives CDR1 ENHRY, CDR2 SYGVKD. Here the CDR3 DNA reads TGTGCCATCAGCTCGGGGACAGCCCACTATGGCTACACCTTC. Protein sequence: CAISSGTAHYGYTF.

The chain combines TRBV10-1 with TRBJ1-3; 7 bases fit TRBD1. The CDR3 totals 14 residues. Germline V gene sequence: CDR1 WNHNN, CDR2 SYGVQD (reference sequence). Trimming at V came to 6 bases and at J to 4 bases, leaving 6 bases not matched to a gene. The CDR3 spells CASRGGLLGNTIYF. In nucleotides, the CDR3 is TGCGCCAGCAGAGGGGGCCTCCTGGGAAACACCATATATTTT.

V usage is TRBV28 and J usage is TRBJ2-5; tentatively, D is TRBD1 (6 bases). V was clipped by 6 bases and J by 4 bases, with 12 bases between them. This CDR3 is 13 amino acids long. CDR1 and CDR2 (germline): MDHEN, SYDVKM. The DNA for the CDR3 is TGTGCCAGCAGGGCGACAGGATCAGAGACCCAGTACTTC. Amino acids: CASRATGSETQYF.

This clone occurred once. The chain is built from TRBV18 and TRBJ2-1; maybe TRBD1 (5 bases). Germline-derived CDR1 and CDR2 are KGHSH and LQKENI. V lost 2 bases, J lost 4 bases, and 9 bases lay in between. This CDR3 is 14 amino acids long. CDR3 sequence reads: CASSPTRQYNEQFF. DNA for the CDR3: TGTGCCAGCTCACCAACGAGACAGTACAATGAGCAGTTCTTC. The full variable domain, its missing parts supplied by reference TRBV18 and TRBJ2-1, is NAGVMQNPRHLVRRRGQEARLRCSPMKGHSHVYWYRQLPEEGLKFMVYLQKENIIDESGMPKERFSAEFPKEGPSILRIQQVVRGDSAAYFCASSPTRQYNEQFFGPGTRLTVL.

The chain employs TRBV19 and TRBJ2-3, with 9 positions matching TRBD2. The CDR3 contains 14 residues. The germline CDR1 and CDR2 sequences are LNHDA and SQIVND (reference sequence). The V segment lost 3 bases and the J segment 6 bases; nucleotides outside the gene matches: 4. CDR3 in DNA: TGTGCCAGTAGTATGGGCGGGGGGGCGGATACGCAGTATTTT. This translates into CASSMGGGADTQYF.

This clone was picked up one time. The chain recombines TRBV30 with TRBJ1-3; 9 positions match TRBD1. Losses at the gene ends were 4 bases for V and 0 bases for J; bases not matched to a gene: 19. This CDR3 comprises 20 residues. Germline V gives CDR1 GTSNPN, CDR2 SVGIG (reference sequence). The CDR3 loop reads CAWNRQWGGQGSSSGNTIYF. CDR3 in DNA: TGTGCCTGGAACAGACAGTGGGGGGGACAGGGCTCCAGCTCTGGAAACACCATATATTTT.

The chain employs TRBV5-1 and TRBJ2-1; 9 nucleotides match TRBD1. Germline V gene data show CDR1 as SGHRS and CDR2 as YFSETQ. With V trimmed by 7 bases and J by 4 bases, 12 bases remained unmatched. This CDR3 contains 16 residues. CDR3 nucleotides: TGCGCCAGCTCTGTTTCCGGGACAGGGACTTACAATGAGCAGTTCTTC. Translation gives CASSVSGTGTYNEQFF.

V gene TRBV6-2 or TRBV6-3 combines with J gene TRBJ1-2; possible D gene TRBD1, 5 bases. Germline CDR1 and CDR2: MNHEY and SVGEGT. V dropped 4 bases and J dropped 4 bases, with 16 bases sitting between them. The CDR3 loop spans 15 amino acids. CDR3 in DNA: TGTGCCAGCAGTTTTAAGGGGTTTGCCCCCTATGGCTACACCTTC. It yields the protein CASSFKGFAPYGYTF.

The genes are TRBV12-3 or TRBV12-4 and TRBJ2-5; D is possibly TRBD1 (5 bases). Trimming took 6 bases from V and 5 from J, leaving 13 bases between them. CDR3 length: 13 residues. The CDR3 DNA reads as TGTGCCAGCAGGGGGCCGGGTAGCGAGACCCAGTACTTC. This sequence encodes CASRGPGSETQYF.

This chain joins TRBV2 and TRBJ2-1, with TRBD2 as a possible D gene (6 bases). CDR1 and CDR2 (germline): SNHLY, FYNNEI. This CDR3 has 13 amino acids. V dropped 8 bases and J dropped 2 bases, with 10 bases sitting between them. In DNA form, the CDR3 reads TGTGCCAGCTTGGACTATGCCTACAATGAGCAGTTCTTC. Its translation: CASLDYAYNEQFF.